These 10 T cell receptor beta chains were sequenced from one sample in a study of monozygotic twins with inflammatory bowel disease. Each CDR3 protein gets one entry in TCRdb, which reprocessed the 5' RACE reads and gives no DNA. This sample's clone table lists about 110,000 distinct CDR3 sequences. Sequenced: blood. The receptors come from a human donor with ulcerative colitis or Crohn's disease, or a healthy co-twin of an affected twin (not recorded which).

This chain links TRBV5-1 with TRBJ1-2; the D gene TCRdb calls, TRBD1, cannot be checked with no DNA. This CDR3 region has 14 residues. The V gene's germline CDR1 is SGHRS and CDR2 YFSETQ. The CDR3 is CASSQTTGDYGYTF.

The V gene is TRBV7-9, the J gene TRBJ1-4; TCRdb selects TRBD1, and the lack of DNA leaves this call unchecked. The CDR3 length is 16 residues. Germline CDR1 is SEHNR and CDR2 is FQNEAQ (reference sequence). The chain's CDR3 is CASSSPRGQDNEKLFF.

The chain links TRBV18 to TRBJ2-7. The CDR3 is made up of 14 amino acids. Looked up from germline, CDR1 is KGHSH and CDR2 is LQKENI. CDR3 amino acids: CASSLQGSTYEQYF.

The CDR3 loop is CATTTGDSGANVLTF. The chain has TRBV28 and TRBJ2-6; the D call from TCRdb, TRBD1, cannot be confirmed without DNA. In germline, CDR1 is MDHEN, CDR2 SYDVKM. The CDR3 runs 15 residues.

The chain combines TRBV28 with TRBJ2-1; with no DNA, the TCRdb D assignment of TRBD2 cannot be verified. Germline V gene data show CDR1 as MDHEN and CDR2 as SYDVKM. This CDR3 comprises 17 residues. The CDR3 sequence is CASRPEGTSGRADEQFF.

V and J are TRBV18 and TRBJ2-7; the D call from TCRdb, TRBD2, cannot be confirmed without DNA. Germline CDR1 and CDR2: KGHSH and LQKENI. This CDR3 has 13 residues. This CDR3 is CASSPLEGHEQYF.

The chain couples TRBV11-2 to TRBJ2-1; checking the TCRdb D call of TRBD1 is not possible without DNA. Germline lookup yields CDR1 SGHAT and CDR2 FQNNGV. The CDR3 covers 11 residues. The CDR3 protein is CASSLTGEQFF.

The gene calls are TRBV20-1 and TRBJ2-7; lacking DNA, the TRBD2 call made by TCRdb goes unchecked. The CDR3 is 15 residues long. Germline V gene sequence: CDR1 DFQATT, CDR2 SNEGSKA (reference sequence). The CDR3 protein is CSFRGGGLNGHEQYF.

The chain employs TRBV24-1 and TRBJ2-6; TCRdb's assignment of TRBD1 cannot be checked, as there is no DNA. This CDR3 spans 16 amino acids. The germline gives CDR1 KGHDR, CDR2 SFDVKD. Here the CDR3 reads CATGGLPSSGANVLTF.

This chain joins TRBV5-1 and TRBJ1-6; TCRdb's D call of TRBD1 is untestable without DNA. The CDR3 spans 16 residues. From germline, CDR1 is SGHRS and CDR2 YFSETQ. This CDR3 reads CASSLAGTKYNSPLHF.